Below, 8 T cell receptor beta chains from the same sample are listed, as sequenced in a study of blood T cell repertoires in COVID-19. Some clones are missing from TCRdb's copy, which holds only in-frame ones; the method was immunoSEQ multiplex PCR. The sample has over 50,000 clones, approximately 80% seen once. Sequencing was done on a sample of PBMCs or T cells enriched from blood (not recorded which). All receptors derive from a woman in her 40s with acute COVID-19.

This rearrangement joins TRBV5-5 to TRBJ1-5, with TRBD1 identical over 8 bases. CDR1 and CDR2 from the germline V gene are SGHKS and YYEKEE (reference sequence). Losses at the gene ends were 4 bases for V and 3 bases for J; bases not matched to a gene: 6. The CDR3 covers 15 residues. The CDR3: CASSIGQGPNQPQHF. The CDR3 DNA follows: TGTGCCAGCAGCATCGGACAGGGACCCAATCAGCCCCAGCATTTT.

This clone was seen only once. The gene calls are TRBV6-2 or TRBV6-3 and TRBJ2-7, with 8 positions matching TRBD1. V lost 4 bases to trimming and J lost 3 bases; unmatched junction nucleotides: 5. This CDR3 has 14 residues. CDR1 MNHEY and CDR2 SVGEGT come from the germline V gene. In nucleotides, the CDR3 is TGTGCCAGCAGTTTTGACAGGGGCGACTACGAGCAGTACGTC. Translated: CASSFDRGDYEQYV.

The chain employs TRBV5-6 and TRBJ1-2; 7 bases align to TRBD1. From germline, CDR1 is SGHDT and CDR2 YYEEEE. V shed 4 bases and J 7 bases; nucleotides not matched to a gene: 7. The CDR3 has 13 residues. The DNA for the CDR3 is TGTGCCAGCAGCATCGGAGGGGGCGGTGGCTACACCTTC. It is translated as CASSIGGGGGYTF.

The chain is built from TRBV7-2 and TRBJ1-6; 8 bases are a match to TRBD1. CDR1 and CDR2 (germline): SGHTA, FQGNSA. Trimming cost V 5 bases and J 9 bases; bases outside gene matches: 9. CDR3 size: 15 residues. The CDR3 loop reads CASSPGQGRVSPLHF. CDR3 in DNA: TGTGCCAGCAGCCCTGGACAGGGACGAGTTTCACCCCTCCACTTT. Looking up the rest from reference TRBV7-2 and TRBJ1-6 gives the full variable domain: GAGVSQSPSNKVTEKGKDVELRCDPISGHTALYWYRQSLGQGLEFLIYFQGNSAPDKSGLPSDRFSAERTGGSVSTLTIQRTQQEDSAVYLCASSPGQGRVSPLHFGNGTRLTVT.

V is TRBV7-3 and J is TRBJ2-5; 8 bases align to TRBD2. Unmatched junction bases numbered 4, after V lost 2 bases and J lost 2 bases. CDR1 SGHTA and CDR2 FQGTGA come from the germline V gene. The CDR3 contains 15 residues. CDR3 loop: CASSLGSGGQETQYF. For the CDR3, the DNA is TGTGCCAGCAGCTTAGGCAGCGGGGGACAAGAGACCCAGTACTTC.

CDR3 in DNA: TGTGCCACCAGTCGGGATGGGGCCAACGTCCTGACTTTC. This codes for CATSRDGANVLTF. The chain carries TRBV24-1 and TRBJ2-6; weak D call: TRBD2 (5 bases). V was clipped by 6 bases and J by 3 bases, with 5 bases between them. The CDR3 consists of 13 residues. Germline-derived CDR1 and CDR2 are KGHDR and SFDVKD.

This chain links TRBV4-2 with TRBJ2-3; 10 positions agree with TRBD2. V lost 0 bases, J lost 8 bases, and 8 bases stayed unmatched. Germline CDR1 reads LGHNA; CDR2 reads YNFKEQ. The CDR3 is made up of 16 amino acids. The CDR3 is CASSQELAGGPTTQYF. The CDR3 coding sequence is TGTGCCAGCAGCCAAGAATTAGCGGGAGGCCCCACTACGCAGTATTTT.

This clone was detected once. This chain joins TRBV4-1 and TRBJ2-1; 8 bases fit TRBD2. The CDR3 is made up of 17 amino acids. Germline CDR1 and CDR2: MGHRA and YSYEKL. V was pared by 3 bases and J by 3 bases, with 10 bases of the junction left unmatched. The CDR3 DNA reads TGCGCCAGCAGCCAGGCTCCGGAGCGGGGGCTCTACAATGAGCAGTTCTTC. Its protein is CASSQAPERGLYNEQFF.